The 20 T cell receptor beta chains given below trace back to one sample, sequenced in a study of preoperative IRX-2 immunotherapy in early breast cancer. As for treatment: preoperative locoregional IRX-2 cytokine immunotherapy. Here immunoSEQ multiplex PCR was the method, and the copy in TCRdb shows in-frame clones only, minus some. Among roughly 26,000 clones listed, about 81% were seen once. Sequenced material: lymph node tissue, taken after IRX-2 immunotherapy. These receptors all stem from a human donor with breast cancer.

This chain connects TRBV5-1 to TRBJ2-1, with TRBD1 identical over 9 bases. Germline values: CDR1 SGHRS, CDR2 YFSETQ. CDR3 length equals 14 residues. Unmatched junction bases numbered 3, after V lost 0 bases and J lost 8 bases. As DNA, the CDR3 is TGCGCCAGCAGCTTGGGGGACAGGGTTGATGAGCAGTTCTTC. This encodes CASSLGDRVDEQFF. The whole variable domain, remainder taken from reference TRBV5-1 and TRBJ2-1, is KAGVTQTPRYLIKTRGQQVTLSCSPISGHRSVSWYQQTPGQGLQFLFEYFSETQRNKGNFPGRFSGRQFSNSRSEMNVSTLELGDSALYLCASSLGDRVDEQFFGPGTRLTVL.

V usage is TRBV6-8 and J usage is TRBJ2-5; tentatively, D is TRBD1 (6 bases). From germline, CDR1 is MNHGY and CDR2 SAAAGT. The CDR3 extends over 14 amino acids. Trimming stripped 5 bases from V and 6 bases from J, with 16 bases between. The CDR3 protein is CASSVLGTSQTQYF. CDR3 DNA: TGTGCCAGCAGTGTACTCGGGACATCCCAGACCCAGTACTTC.

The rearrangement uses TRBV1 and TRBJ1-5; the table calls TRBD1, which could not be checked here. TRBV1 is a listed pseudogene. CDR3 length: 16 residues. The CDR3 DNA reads TGCGCCAGCAGCCAAGATCTAGGACAGGCCCGTCTCCCCCAGCATTTT. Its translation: CASSQDLGQARLPQHF.

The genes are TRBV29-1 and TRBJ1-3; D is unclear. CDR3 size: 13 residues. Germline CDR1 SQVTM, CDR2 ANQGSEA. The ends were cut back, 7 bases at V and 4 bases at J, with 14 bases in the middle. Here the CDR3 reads CSARSPGGNTIYF. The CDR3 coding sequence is TGCAGCGCTCGGTCCCCCGGGGGAAACACCATATATTTT.

CDR3 protein: CATSRNRAGVETQYF. DNA of the CDR3: TGTGCCACCAGCAGAAATAGGGCAGGTGTGGAGACCCAGTACTTC. This chain connects TRBV15 to TRBJ2-5; D unresolved. V lost 2 bases, J lost 5 bases, and 15 bases lay in between. Germline V lookup: CDR1 LNHNV, CDR2 YYDKDF (reference sequence). This CDR3 comprises 15 residues.

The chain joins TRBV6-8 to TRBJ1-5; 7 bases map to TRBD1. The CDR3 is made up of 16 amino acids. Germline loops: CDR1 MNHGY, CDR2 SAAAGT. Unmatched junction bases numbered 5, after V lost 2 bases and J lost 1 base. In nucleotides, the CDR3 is TGTGCCAGCAGTTACCAACAGGGGTCAAGCAATCAGCCCCAGCATTTT. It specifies CASSYQQGSSNQPQHF.

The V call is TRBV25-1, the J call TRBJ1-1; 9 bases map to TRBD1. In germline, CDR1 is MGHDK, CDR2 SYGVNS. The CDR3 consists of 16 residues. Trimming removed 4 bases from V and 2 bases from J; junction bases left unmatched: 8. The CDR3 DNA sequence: TGTGCCAGCAGTGCCCCACCGGGACAGGGAAACACTGAAGCTTTCTTT. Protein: CASSAPPGQGNTEAFF.

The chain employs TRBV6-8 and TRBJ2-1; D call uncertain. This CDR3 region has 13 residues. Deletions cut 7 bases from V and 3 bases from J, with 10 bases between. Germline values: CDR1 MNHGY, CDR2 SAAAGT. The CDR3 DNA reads TGTGCCAGCAAACTCGTAGGCTACAATGAGCAGTTCTTC. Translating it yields CASKLVGYNEQFF.

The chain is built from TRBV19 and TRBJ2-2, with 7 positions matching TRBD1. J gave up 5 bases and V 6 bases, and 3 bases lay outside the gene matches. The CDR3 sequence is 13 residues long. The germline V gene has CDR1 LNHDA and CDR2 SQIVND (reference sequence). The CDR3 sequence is CASRTGSTGELFF. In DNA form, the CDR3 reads TGTGCCAGTAGGACAGGGTCAACCGGGGAGCTGTTTTTT.

The CDR3 is CAISESQQGQPQHF. The CDR3 DNA reads TGTGCCATCAGTGAGTCGCAACAGGGGCAGCCCCAGCATTTT. This chain connects TRBV10-3 to TRBJ1-5; 7 bases agree with TRBD1. Unmatched junction bases numbered 3, after V lost 0 bases and J lost 7 bases. This CDR3 contains 14 residues. Germline assignment: CDR1 ENHRY and CDR2 SYGVKD.

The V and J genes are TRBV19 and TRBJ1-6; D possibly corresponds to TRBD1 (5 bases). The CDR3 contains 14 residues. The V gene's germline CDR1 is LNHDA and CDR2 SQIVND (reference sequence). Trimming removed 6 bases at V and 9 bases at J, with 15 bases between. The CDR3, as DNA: TGTGCCAGTAGGAACCAAGGGGTAGGTTCACCCCTCCACTTT. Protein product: CASRNQGVGSPLHF.

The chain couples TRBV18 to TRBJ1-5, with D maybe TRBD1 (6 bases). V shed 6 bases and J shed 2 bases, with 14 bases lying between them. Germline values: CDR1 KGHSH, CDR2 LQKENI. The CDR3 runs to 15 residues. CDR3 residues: CASSPGVEGNQPQHF. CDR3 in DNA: TGTGCCAGCTCGCCAGGGGTGGAGGGCAATCAGCCCCAGCATTTT.

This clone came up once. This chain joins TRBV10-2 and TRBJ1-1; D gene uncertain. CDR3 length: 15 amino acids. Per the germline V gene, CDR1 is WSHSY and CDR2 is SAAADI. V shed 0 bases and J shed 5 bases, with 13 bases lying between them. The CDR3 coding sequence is TGCGCCAGCAGTGAGTCTATCGGTACGGGGACTGAAGCTTTCTTT. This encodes CASSESIGTGTEAFF.

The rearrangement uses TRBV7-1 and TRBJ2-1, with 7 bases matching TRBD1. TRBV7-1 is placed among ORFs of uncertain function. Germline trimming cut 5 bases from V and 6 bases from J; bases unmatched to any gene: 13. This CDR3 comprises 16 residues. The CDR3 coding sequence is TGTGCCAGCAGCCCTCAGTGGGGAACAGGGGCCAATGAGCAGTTCTTC. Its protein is CASSPQWGTGANEQFF.

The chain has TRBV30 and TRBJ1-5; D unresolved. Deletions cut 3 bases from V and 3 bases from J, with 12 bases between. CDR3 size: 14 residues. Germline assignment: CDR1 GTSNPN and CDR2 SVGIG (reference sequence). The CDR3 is CAWSPGSYNQPQHF. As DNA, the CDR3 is TGTGCCTGGAGCCCAGGATCATACAATCAGCCCCAGCATTTT. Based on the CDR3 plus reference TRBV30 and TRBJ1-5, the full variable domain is SQTIHQWPATLVQPVGSPLSLECTVEGTSNPNLYWYRQAAGRGLQLLFYSVGIGQISSEVPQNLSASRPQDRQFILSSKKLLLSDSGFYLCAWSPGSYNQPQHFGDGTRLSIL.

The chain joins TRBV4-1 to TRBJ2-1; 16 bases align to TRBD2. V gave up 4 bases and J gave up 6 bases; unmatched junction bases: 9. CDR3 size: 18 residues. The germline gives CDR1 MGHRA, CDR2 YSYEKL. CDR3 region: CASSRGAGTSGGANEQFF. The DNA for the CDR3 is TGCGCCAGCAGCCGTGGAGCCGGGACTAGCGGGGGGGCCAATGAGCAGTTCTTC.

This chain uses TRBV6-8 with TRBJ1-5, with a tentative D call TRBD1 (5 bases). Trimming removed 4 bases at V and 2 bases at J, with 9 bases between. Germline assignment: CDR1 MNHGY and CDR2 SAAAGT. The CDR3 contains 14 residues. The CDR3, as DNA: TGTGCCAGCAGTTCAACAGGAGGCAATCAGCCCCAGCATTTT. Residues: CASSSTGGNQPQHF.

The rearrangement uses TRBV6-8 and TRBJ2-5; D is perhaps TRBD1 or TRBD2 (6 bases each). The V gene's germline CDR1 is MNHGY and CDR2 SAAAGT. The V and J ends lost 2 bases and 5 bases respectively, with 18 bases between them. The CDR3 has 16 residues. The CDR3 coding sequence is TGTGCCAGCAGTTACCGGGGAGGCAGGGGCTATGAGACCCAGTACTTC. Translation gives CASSYRGGRGYETQYF.

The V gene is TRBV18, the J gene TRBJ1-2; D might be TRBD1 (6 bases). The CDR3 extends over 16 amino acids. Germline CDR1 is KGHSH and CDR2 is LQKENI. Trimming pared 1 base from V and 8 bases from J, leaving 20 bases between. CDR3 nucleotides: TGTGCCAGCTCACCACAAACGTCTGGGGGGCAGGAAGGCTACACCTTC. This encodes CASSPQTSGGQEGYTF.

The CDR3 sequence is CASSMGALQPQHF. In DNA form, the CDR3 reads TGTGCCAGTAGTATGGGGGCCCTTCAGCCCCAGCATTTT. This chain links TRBV19 with TRBJ1-5, with D maybe TRBD1 (6 bases). There are 13 residues in the CDR3. CDR1 and CDR2 from the germline V gene are LNHDA and SQIVND (reference sequence). The V and J ends lost 3 bases and 6 bases respectively, with 9 bases between them.